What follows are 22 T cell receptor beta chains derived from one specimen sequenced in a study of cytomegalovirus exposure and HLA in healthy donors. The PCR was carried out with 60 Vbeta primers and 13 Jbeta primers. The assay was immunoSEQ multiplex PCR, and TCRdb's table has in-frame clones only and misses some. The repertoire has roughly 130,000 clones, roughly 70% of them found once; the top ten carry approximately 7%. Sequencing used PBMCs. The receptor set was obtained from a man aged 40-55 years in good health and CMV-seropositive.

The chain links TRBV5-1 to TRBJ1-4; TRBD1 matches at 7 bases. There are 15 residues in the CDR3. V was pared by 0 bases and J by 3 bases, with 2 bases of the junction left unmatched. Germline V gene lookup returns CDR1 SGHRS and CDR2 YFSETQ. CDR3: CASSLVGTANEKLFF. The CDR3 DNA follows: TGCGCCAGCAGCTTGGTTGGGACAGCTAATGAAAAACTGTTTTTT.

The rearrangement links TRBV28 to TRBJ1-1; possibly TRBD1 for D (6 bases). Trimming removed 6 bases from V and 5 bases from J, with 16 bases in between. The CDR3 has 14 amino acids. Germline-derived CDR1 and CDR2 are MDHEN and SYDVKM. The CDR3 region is CASRPQGKGTEAFF. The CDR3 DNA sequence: TGTGCCAGCAGACCCCAGGGGAAGGGGACTGAAGCTTTCTTT.

The CDR3 loop is CAWSVEGHSNQPQHF. DNA for the CDR3: TGTGCCTGGAGTGTAGAGGGTCATAGCAATCAGCCCCAGCATTTT. The chain employs TRBV30 and TRBJ1-5, with unresolved D. CDR3 size: 15 residues. CDR1 GTSNPN and CDR2 SVGIG come from the germline V gene (reference sequence). The V end lost 0 bases, the J end lost 0 bases, and 9 bases lay between the germline ends.

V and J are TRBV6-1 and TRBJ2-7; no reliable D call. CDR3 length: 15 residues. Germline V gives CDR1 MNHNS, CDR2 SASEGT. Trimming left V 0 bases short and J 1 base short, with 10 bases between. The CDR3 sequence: CASSEAQKPSYEQYF. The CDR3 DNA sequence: TGTGCCAGCAGTGAAGCCCAGAAACCATCCTACGAGCAGTACTTC.

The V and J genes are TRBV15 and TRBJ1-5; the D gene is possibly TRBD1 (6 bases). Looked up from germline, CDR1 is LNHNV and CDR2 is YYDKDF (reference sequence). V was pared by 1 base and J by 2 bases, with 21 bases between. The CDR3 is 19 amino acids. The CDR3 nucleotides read TGTGCCACCAGCAGAGGAAGGGGTGGGGGGGCGGGTGGCAATCAGCCCCAGCATTTT. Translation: CATSRGRGGGAGGNQPQHF.

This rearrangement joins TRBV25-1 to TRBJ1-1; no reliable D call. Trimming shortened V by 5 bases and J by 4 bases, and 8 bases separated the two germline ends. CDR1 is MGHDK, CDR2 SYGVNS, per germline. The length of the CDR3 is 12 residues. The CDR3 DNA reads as TGTGCCAGCAGTATGGGAGTCACTGAAGCTTTCTTT. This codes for CASSMGVTEAFF.

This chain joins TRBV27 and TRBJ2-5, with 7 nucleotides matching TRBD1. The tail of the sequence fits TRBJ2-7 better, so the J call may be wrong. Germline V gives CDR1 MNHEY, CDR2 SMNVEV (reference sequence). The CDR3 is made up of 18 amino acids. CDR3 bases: TGTGCCAGCAGACCACCAACTCTCGGGGACAGAAGGAGGAACGAGCAGTACTTC. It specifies CASRPPTLGDRRRNEQYF.

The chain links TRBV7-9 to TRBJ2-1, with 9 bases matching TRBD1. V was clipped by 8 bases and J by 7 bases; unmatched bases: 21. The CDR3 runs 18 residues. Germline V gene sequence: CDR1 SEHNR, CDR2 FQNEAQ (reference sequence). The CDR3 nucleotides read TGTGCCAGCCGCCCCCGCGTGGGACAGGGAAGAACACGGAATGAGCAGTTCTTC. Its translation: CASRPRVGQGRTRNEQFF. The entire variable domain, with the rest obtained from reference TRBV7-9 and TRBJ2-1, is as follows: DTGVSQNPRHKITKRGQNVTFRCDPISEHNRLYWYRQTLGQGPEFLTYFQNEAQLEKSRLLSDRFSAERPKGSFSTLEIQRTEQGDSAMYLCASRPRVGQGRTRNEQFFGPGTRLTVL.

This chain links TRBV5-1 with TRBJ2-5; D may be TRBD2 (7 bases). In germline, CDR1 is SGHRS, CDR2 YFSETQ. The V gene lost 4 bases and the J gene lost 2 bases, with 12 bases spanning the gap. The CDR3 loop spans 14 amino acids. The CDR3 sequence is CASSLGGAQETQYF. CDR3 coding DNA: TGCGCCAGCAGCCTAGGGGGGGCGCAAGAGACCCAGTACTTC.

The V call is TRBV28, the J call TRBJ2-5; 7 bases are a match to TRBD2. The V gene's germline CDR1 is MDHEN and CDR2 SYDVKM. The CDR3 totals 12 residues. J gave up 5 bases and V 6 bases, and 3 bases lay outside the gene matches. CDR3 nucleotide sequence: TGTGCCAGCAGGCGGGGGTTGGAGACCCAGTACTTC. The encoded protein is CASRRGLETQYF.

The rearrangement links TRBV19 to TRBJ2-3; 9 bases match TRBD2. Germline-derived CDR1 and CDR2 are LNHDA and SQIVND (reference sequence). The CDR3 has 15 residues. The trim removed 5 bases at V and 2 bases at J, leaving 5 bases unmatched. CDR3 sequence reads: CASSSPSGTTDTQYF. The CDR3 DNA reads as TGTGCCAGTAGTTCACCTAGCGGGACCACAGATACGCAGTATTTT.

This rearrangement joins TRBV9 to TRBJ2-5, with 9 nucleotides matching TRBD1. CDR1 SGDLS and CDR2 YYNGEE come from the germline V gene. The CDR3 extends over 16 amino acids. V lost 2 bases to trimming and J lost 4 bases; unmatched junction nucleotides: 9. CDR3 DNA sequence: TGTGCCAGCAGCGTGCAAACAGGGGGCTTAGGAGAGACCCAGTACTTC. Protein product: CASSVQTGGLGETQYF.

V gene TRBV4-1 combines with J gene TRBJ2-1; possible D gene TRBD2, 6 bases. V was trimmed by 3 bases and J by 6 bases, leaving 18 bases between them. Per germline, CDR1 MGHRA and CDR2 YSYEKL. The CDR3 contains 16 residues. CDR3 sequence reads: CASSHELARGRNEQFF. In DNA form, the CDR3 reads TGCGCCAGCAGCCACGAACTAGCTCGAGGGCGCAATGAGCAGTTCTTC.

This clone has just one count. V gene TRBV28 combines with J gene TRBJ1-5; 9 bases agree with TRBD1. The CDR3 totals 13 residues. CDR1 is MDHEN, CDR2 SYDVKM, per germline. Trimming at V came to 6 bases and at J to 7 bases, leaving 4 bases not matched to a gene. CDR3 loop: CASRNRGPQPQHF. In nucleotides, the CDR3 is TGTGCCAGCAGGAACAGGGGGCCGCAGCCCCAGCATTTT.

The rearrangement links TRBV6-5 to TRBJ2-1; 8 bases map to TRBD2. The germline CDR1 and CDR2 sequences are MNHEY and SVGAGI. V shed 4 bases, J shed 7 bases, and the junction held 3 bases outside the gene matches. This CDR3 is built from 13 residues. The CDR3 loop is CASSSLAENEQFF. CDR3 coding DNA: TGTGCCAGCAGTTCACTAGCGGAGAATGAGCAGTTCTTC.

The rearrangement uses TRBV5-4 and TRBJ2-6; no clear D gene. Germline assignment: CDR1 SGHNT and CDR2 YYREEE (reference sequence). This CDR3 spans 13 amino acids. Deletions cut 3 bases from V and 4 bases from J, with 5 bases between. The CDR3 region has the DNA TGTGCCAGCAGCTCCGGGGGGGCCAACGTCCTGACTTTC. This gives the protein CASSSGGANVLTF.

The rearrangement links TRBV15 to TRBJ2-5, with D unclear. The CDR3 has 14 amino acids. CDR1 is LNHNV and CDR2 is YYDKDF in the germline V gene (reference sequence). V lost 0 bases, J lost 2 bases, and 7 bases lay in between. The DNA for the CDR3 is TGTGCCACCAGCAGAGATAACGGGCAAGAGACCCAGTACTTC. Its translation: CATSRDNGQETQYF.

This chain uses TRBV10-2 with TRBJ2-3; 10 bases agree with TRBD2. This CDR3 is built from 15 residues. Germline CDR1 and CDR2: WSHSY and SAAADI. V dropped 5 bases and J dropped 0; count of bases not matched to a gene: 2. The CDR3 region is CASSKGLASTDTQYF. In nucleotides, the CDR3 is TGCGCCAGCAGTAAGGGACTAGCGAGCACAGATACGCAGTATTTT.

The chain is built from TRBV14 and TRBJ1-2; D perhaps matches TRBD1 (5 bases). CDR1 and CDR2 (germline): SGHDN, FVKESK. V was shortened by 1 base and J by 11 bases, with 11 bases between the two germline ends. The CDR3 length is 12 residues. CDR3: CASSQGKGKYTF. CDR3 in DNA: TGTGCCAGCAGCCAAGGGAAGGGGAAATACACCTTC.

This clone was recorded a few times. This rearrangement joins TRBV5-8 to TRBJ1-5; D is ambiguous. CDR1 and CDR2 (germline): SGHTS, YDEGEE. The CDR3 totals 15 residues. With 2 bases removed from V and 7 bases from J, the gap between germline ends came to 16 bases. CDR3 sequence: CASSLGFLEEQPQHF. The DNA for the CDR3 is TGTGCCAGCAGCTTAGGATTTCTCGAGGAGCAGCCCCAGCATTTT.

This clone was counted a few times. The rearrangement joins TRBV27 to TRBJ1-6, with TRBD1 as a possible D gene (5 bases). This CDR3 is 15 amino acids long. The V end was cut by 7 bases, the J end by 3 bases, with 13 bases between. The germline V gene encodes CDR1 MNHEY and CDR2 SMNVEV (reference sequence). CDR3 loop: CASKTYTGYNSPLHF. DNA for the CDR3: TGTGCCAGCAAGACCTACACAGGCTATAATTCACCCCTCCACTTT.

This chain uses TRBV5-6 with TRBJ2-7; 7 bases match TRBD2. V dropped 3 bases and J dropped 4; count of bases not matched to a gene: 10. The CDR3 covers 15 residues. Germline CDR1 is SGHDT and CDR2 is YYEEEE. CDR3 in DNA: TGTGCCAGCAGCTGGGGAACGGGAGGAAAGTACGAGCAGTACTTC. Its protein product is CASSWGTGGKYEQYF. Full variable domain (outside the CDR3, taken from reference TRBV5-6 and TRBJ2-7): DAGVTQSPTHLIKTRGQQVTLRCSPKSGHDTVSWYQQALGQGPQFIFQYYEEEERQRGNFPDRFSGHQFPNYSSELNVNALLLGDSALYLCASSWGTGGKYEQYFGPGTRLTVT.